The TCR beta chain described here comes from a study of cytomegalovirus exposure and HLA in healthy donors. There are a few counts of this clone. V dropped 4 bases and J dropped 1; count of bases not matched to a gene: 2. In germline, CDR1 is SGHRS, CDR2 YFSETQ. CDR3 length: 14 amino acids. The PCR used 60 Vbeta and 13 Jbeta primers. Using immunoSEQ multiplex PCR, the repertoire was profiled, and TCRdb retains in-frame clones only, with some absent. This table has approximately 160,000 clones, around four fifths appearing once. This chain joins TRBV5-1 and TRBJ2-3, with 8 nucleotides matching TRBD2. The source material was PBMCs. The sequence was collected from a girl aged 10-17 years in good health and CMV-seropositive. DNA of the CDR3: TGCGCCAGCAGCCGGGGGGGCGGCACAGATACGCAGTATTTT. Translation: CASSRGGGTDTQYF.